The entry that follows covers one TCR beta chain sequence. This sample was taken from a study of blood T cell repertoires in COVID-19. V lost 4 bases and J lost 1, with 18 bases in between. Germline V gives CDR1 SGHTS, CDR2 YDEGEE. The length of the CDR3 is 16 residues. Method: immunoSEQ multiplex PCR; TCRdb's copy keeps in-frame clones and lacks some. The repertoire holds some 180,000 clones, with roughly three quarters as singletons. Participants' reported clinical history set cohort assignment. The sequence came from a man aged 55-75 years who had been exposed to COVID-19. Material for sequencing was PBMCs or T cells enriched from blood (not recorded which). The chain couples TRBV5-8 to TRBJ2-7, with a weak D call TRBD1 (6 bases). In DNA form, the CDR3 reads TGTGCCAGCAGCAAGAAAACAGGGAGATCATCCTACGAGCAGTACTTC. Protein: CASSKKTGRSSYEQYF.